There are a few counts of the clone carrying this T cell receptor beta chain. Antigen unknown. Primers used in a second PCR of about 7 to 12 cycles were a sample-barcoded 5' primer and a J-beta primer mix. The authors tagged each cDNA molecule using a template-switch adaptor with 12 random nucleotides. Sequencing of every sample gave 2.5 million or more CDR3-containing paired-end reads. TCRdb processed the 5' RACE reads anew with MiXCR; each CDR3 protein has one entry. This table has around 400,000 distinct CDR3 sequences, approximately 52% appearing once. The CDR3 is 11 amino acids. V was cut by 5 bases and J by 3 bases, with 5 bases left in between. The germline V gene has CDR1 DFQATT and CDR2 SNEGSKA (reference sequence). The donors, aged roughly 6 to 100, were healthy Caucasians from Russia. The data were obtained in a study of blood T cells in healthy people across ages. Study-level points and caveats: Since the PBMCs were unsorted, naive and antigen-experienced cells could not be conclusively compared.

The genes are TRBV20-1 and TRBJ2-1; D is ambiguous. Sequenced sample: blood. This receptor was taken from a man in his fifties or sixties in good health. CDR3 amino acids: CSAAFYNEQFF. CDR3 in DNA: TGCAGTGCTGCATTCTACAATGAGCAGTTCTTC.